The 5 T cell receptor beta chains in this list originate from one sample, sequenced in a study of T cell responses to AZD1222 COVID-19 vaccine. Produced via immunoSEQ multiplex PCR; TCRdb's table is partial and in-frame only. The top ten clones hold around 1.6% of a sample with over 110,000 clones, 80% to 90% of them seen once. The sample was peripheral blood, taken on day 0 of AZD1222 vaccination. The receptors derive from an adult in good health.

The chain recombines TRBV7-8 with TRBJ2-7, with a possible D match to TRBD1 (5 bases). Looked up from germline, CDR1 is SGHVS and CDR2 is FQNEAQ. V lost 5 bases, J lost 3 bases, and 14 bases lay in between. CDR3 length: 14 residues. This chain's CDR3 is CASSPQGSGYEQYF. The CDR3 DNA reads as TGTGCCAGCAGCCCCCAGGGATCCGGCTACGAGCAGTACTTC.

V usage is TRBV5-1 and J usage is TRBJ1-2; 7 bases match TRBD1. V lost 5 bases and J lost 2; bases outside the gene matches: 6. Germline V CDR1 and CDR2: SGHRS, YFSETQ. The length of the CDR3 is 14 residues. This CDR3 is CASRPTGNNYGYTF. The CDR3 coding sequence is TGCGCCAGCAGACCGACAGGGAACAACTATGGCTACACCTTC.

The V call is TRBV2, the J call TRBJ1-5, with TRBD1 matching 7 bases. The CDR3 has 14 residues. V was clipped by 5 bases and J by 4 bases; unmatched bases: 5. Per germline, CDR1 SNHLY and CDR2 FYNNEI. This CDR3 reads CASSLTGVNQPQHF. CDR3 in DNA: TGTGCCAGCAGTCTAACAGGGGTTAATCAGCCCCAGCATTTT.

V and J are TRBV14 and TRBJ2-1, with D possibly matching TRBD1 (6 bases). Looked up from germline, CDR1 is SGHDN and CDR2 is FVKESK. V gave up 2 bases and J gave up 7 bases, with 15 bases separating them. The CDR3 is 15 amino acids. The CDR3 protein is CASSQIGSQGNEQFF. DNA of the CDR3: TGTGCCAGCAGCCAAATAGGGAGTCAGGGGAATGAGCAGTTCTTC.

The genes are TRBV30 and TRBJ2-7, with TRBD1 as a possible D gene (5 bases). Per germline, CDR1 GTSNPN and CDR2 SVGIG (reference sequence). The CDR3 extends over 13 amino acids. V lost 4 bases, J lost 4 bases, and 14 bases lay in between. The DNA for the CDR3 is TGTGCCTGGACTAGGCAGGGTGGTTACGAGCAGTACTTC. Amino acids: CAWTRQGGYEQYF.